These T cell receptor beta chains were read from a single sample in a study of CD8+ T cells in alopecia areata. Profiled with immunoSEQ multiplex PCR; TCRdb holds only in-frame clones, not every one. The sample consists of around 120,000 clones, 55% to 70% of them appearing once. The sequenced sample consisted of CD4+ T cells sorted from blood. The source of these receptors is a human donor in good health. Each CDR3 is given with its conserved first and last residue. D genes are given only for firm matches. Size is omitted from some rows. Given values are once, few, many or a class for expanded clones.

CAYRQAEAFF TGTGCCTACAGACAGGCTGAAGCTTTCTTT TRBJ1-1 . 10 . TRBV30
CSVQSTRGLYEQYF TGCAGCGTTCAATCAACCAGGGGGCTTTACGAGCAGTACTTC TRBJ2-7 TRBD1 14 few TRBV29-1
CASRIPNQPQHF TGTGCCAGCAGGATCCCCAATCAGCCCCAGCATTTT TRBJ1-5 . 12 . TRBV2
CASSEGQVGNQPQHF TGTGCCAGCAGTGAGGGACAGGTGGGCAATCAGCCCCAGCATTTT TRBJ1-5 TRBD1 15 . TRBV2
CAWSGTDRDYGYTF TGTGCCTGGAGTGGAACCGACAGGGACTATGGCTACACCTTC TRBJ1-2 TRBD1 14 . TRBV30
CSVEVQQNTEAFF TGCAGCGTTGAAGTCCAGCAGAACACTGAAGCTTTCTTT TRBJ1-1 . 13 few TRBV29-1
CASSLPQDYGYTF TGTGCCAGCAGTTTACCCCAGGACTATGGCTACACCTTC TRBJ1-2 . 13 few TRBV28
CASTTSGGFYEQYF TGTGCCAGCACGACTAGCGGGGGGTTCTACGAGCAGTACTTC TRBJ2-7 TRBD2 14 . TRBV5-6
CSASPAYEQYF TGCAGTGCTAGCCCCGCCTACGAGCAGTACTTC TRBJ2-7 . 11 . TRBV20-1
CAWTRGELGAFF TGTGCCTGGACGAGGGGTGAATTGGGGGCTTTCTTT TRBJ1-1 . 12 . TRBV30
CAIGIGGDNEQFF TGTGCCATCGGGATAGGGGGTGACAATGAGCAGTTCTTC TRBJ2-1 . 13 . TRBV10-3
CASSLNRLKTQYF TGTGCCAGCAGCTTGAACCGCCTGAAGACCCAGTACTTC TRBJ2-5 . 13 . TRBV5-6
CAGDRGLADTQYF TGTGCCGGCGACAGGGGATTGGCAGATACGCAGTATTTT TRBJ2-3 TRBD1 13 . TRBV30
CAWTLGGYNSPLHF TGTGCCTGGACTCTCGGGGGGTATAATTCACCCCTCCACTTT TRBJ1-6 . 14 . TRBV30
CASSQGDRRGSDTQYF TGCGCCAGCAGCCAGGGGGACCGCCGAGGATCAGATACGCAGTATTTT TRBJ2-3 . 16 few TRBV4-1
CASRMSSGGPADTQYF TGCGCCAGCAGGATGAGTAGCGGGGGGCCAGCAGATACGCAGTATTTT TRBJ2-3 TRBD2 16 . TRBV5-1
CASSFGLFTEAFF TGCGCCAGCAGCTTCGGACTGTTCACTGAAGCTTTCTTT TRBJ1-1 . 13 once TRBV5-1
CASSQKGLLAETQYF TGTGCCAGCAGTCAAAAGGGACTGCTGGCGGAGACCCAGTACTTC TRBJ2-5 . 15 . TRBV28
CASSRGLERAFF TGCGCCAGCAGCCGGGGTCTGGAGAGGGCTTTCTTT TRBJ1-1 . 12 . TRBV4-3
CASSLAQHQYF TGCGCCAGCAGCTTGGCACAGCATCAGTACTTC TRBJ2-7 . 11 . TRBV5-1
CASTMMSSSYEQYF TGCGCCAGCACTATGATGTCGTCTTCCTACGAGCAGTACTTC TRBJ2-7 . 14 . TRBV5-1
CASSYFDRNTGELFF TGTGCCAGCAGTTACTTCGACAGGAACACCGGGGAGCTGTTTTTT TRBJ2-2 . 15 . TRBV27
CASSEGNRGYGYTF TGTGCCAGCAGTGAAGGGAACAGAGGCTATGGCTACACCTTC TRBJ1-2 . 14 . TRBV2
CASSLVGTDTQYF TGTGCCAGCAGCTTAGTTGGCACAGATACGCAGTATTTT TRBJ2-3 . 13 once TRBV7-9
CAWSAGNQETQYF TGTGCCTGGAGTGCGGGCAACCAAGAGACCCAGTACTTC TRBJ2-5 . 13 few TRBV30
CSVGTGPSSYNEQFF TGCAGCGTCGGGACAGGTCCGAGCTCCTACAATGAGCAGTTCTTC TRBJ2-1 TRBD1 15 . TRBV29-1
CASSEWGVTGELFF TGTGCCAGCAGTGAGTGGGGGGTCACCGGGGAGCTGTTTTTT TRBJ2-2 . 14 . TRBV6-4
CSVVVSSYEQYF TGCAGCGTTGTGGTCAGTTCCTACGAGCAGTACTTC TRBJ2-7 . 12 . TRBV29-1
CSVKTGSGANVLTF TGCAGCGTTAAGACAGGGTCTGGGGCCAACGTCCTGACTTTC TRBJ2-6 TRBD1 14 . TRBV29-1
CAWKKSLRYTF TGTGCCTGGAAAAAGTCGCTTCGCTACACCTTC TRBJ1-2 . 11 . TRBV30
CASVKARQETQYF TGTGCCAGCGTCAAGGCCAGGCAAGAGACCCAGTACTTC TRBJ2-5 . 13 . TRBV2
CASSQDQKDRVLTF TGCGCCAGCAGCCAAGATCAGAAAGATCGCGTCCTGACTTTC TRBJ2-6 . 14 . TRBV4-1
CAWFGGPGLRQYF TGTGCCTGGTTTGGGGGTCCGGGACTCAGGCAGTACTTC TRBJ2-7 . 13 few TRBV30
CASSLGGTTGELFF TGTGCCAGCAGCTTGGGCGGGACCACCGGGGAGCTGTTTTTT TRBJ2-2 . 14 . TRBV5-4
CSVAKGQTNEKLFF TGCAGCGTTGCTAAGGGACAGACTAATGAAAAACTGTTTTTT TRBJ1-4 TRBD1 14 . TRBV29-1
CASIRWNEQFF TGCGCCAGCATACGATGGAATGAGCAGTTCTTC TRBJ2-1 . 11 . TRBV10-1
CAWSPNLGEQFF TGTGCCTGGAGCCCGAATTTAGGTGAGCAGTTCTTC TRBJ2-1 . 12 . TRBV30
CSVGARGETQYF TGCAGCGTTGGTGCTAGGGGTGAGACCCAGTACTTC TRBJ2-5 . 12 . TRBV29-1
CSVEGPNRDIQYF TGCAGCGTTGAAGGTCCTAACCGAGACATTCAGTACTTC TRBJ2-4 . 13 few TRBV29-1
CASSLVQTSSYEQYF TGCGCCAGCAGCTTGGTACAGACTTCATCCTACGAGCAGTACTTC TRBJ2-7 . 15 . TRBV5-1
CSVEGFYSPGQVSFNQYF TGCAGCGTTGAAGGATTCTATAGCCCGGGACAGGTCTCATTTAATCAGTACTTC TRBJ2-5 TRBD1 18 . TRBV29-1
CASSVAEKRGGDTQYF TGTGCCAGCAGCGTAGCTGAAAAGCGGGGGGGAGATACGCAGTATTTT TRBJ2-3 TRBD2 16 . TRBV9
CSVGNTEAFF TGCAGCGTTGGGAACACTGAAGCTTTCTTT TRBJ1-1 . 10 few TRBV29-1
CASSIEAGGRYGYTF TGTGCCAGTAGTATCGAGGCCGGAGGCCGCTATGGCTACACCTTC TRBJ1-2 . 15 once TRBV19
CASRYLPQDTSTDTQYF TGCGCCAGCAGATACCTACCACAGGACACTAGCACAGATACGCAGTATTTT TRBJ2-3 . 17 once TRBV4-1
CASSPSTGYYGYTF TGTGCCAGCAGCCCTTCGACAGGATACTATGGCTACACCTTC TRBJ1-2 . 14 . TRBV5-6
CASSPGNGDQPQHF TGTGCCAGCAGCCCAGGGAATGGTGATCAGCCCCAGCATTTT TRBJ1-5 . 14 . TRBV7-9
CSVGTGVRETQYF TGCAGCGTGGGGACAGGGGTGAGGGAGACCCAGTACTTC TRBJ2-5 TRBD1 13 . TRBV29-1
CASSYGGAYGYTF TGTGCCAGCAGTTACGGGGGGGCCTATGGCTACACCTTC TRBJ1-2 . 13 . TRBV6-6
CASSSQQGSDTQYF TGTGCCAGCAGCTCGCAACAGGGTTCAGATACGCAGTATTTT TRBJ2-3 . 14 . TRBV5-6
CASGGQNEQFF TGTGCCAGCGGTGGGCAAAATGAGCAGTTCTTC TRBJ2-1 . 11 . TRBV2